These 18 T cell receptor beta chains were sequenced from one sample in a study of T-cell reconstitution after alpha-beta-depleted transplantation in children. Molecular barcoding with unique molecular identifiers was used for the TCRbeta library. MiXCR was run by TCRdb on the PCR reads, yielding one entry per CDR3 protein. Among roughly 610,000 distinct CDR3 sequences listed, roughly a tenth were seen once. The input for sequencing was PBMCs from the stem cell graft donor, taken from the stem cell graft. The receptors come from a human donor who donated a stem cell graft to a child with acute myeloid leukemia.

The J gene is TRBJ2-2, the V gene TRBV5-1; 10 bases map to TRBD2. Germline values: CDR1 SGHRS, CDR2 YFSETQ. V was clipped by 7 bases and J by 2 bases; unmatched bases: 2. This CDR3 is 14 amino acids long. Written as DNA, the CDR3 is TGCGCCAGCGGACTAGCGGTTAACACCGGGGAGCTGTTTTTT. This gives the protein CASGLAVNTGELFF.

This clonotype has more than one count but fewer than ten. The chain joins TRBV10-3 to TRBJ1-6; 9 bases agree with TRBD1. The CDR3 length is 15 residues. CDR1 is ENHRY and CDR2 is SYGVKD in the germline V gene. The V gene end was trimmed by 2 bases and the J gene end by 6 bases; junction bases not matched to a gene: 2. The CDR3 DNA reads as TGTGCCATCAGTGAGCAGGGACAGGGTAATTCACCCCTCCACTTT. This sequence encodes CAISEQGQGNSPLHF.

The chain couples TRBV18 to TRBJ1-2; the match to TRBD1 covers 9 bases. Trimming cost V 3 bases and J 6 bases; bases outside gene matches: 8. Germline V gives CDR1 KGHSH, CDR2 LQKENI. The CDR3 has 15 residues. CDR3 amino acids: CASSPNAQGADGYTF. Written as DNA, the CDR3 is TGTGCCAGCTCACCCAACGCACAGGGGGCGGATGGCTACACCTTC.

This chain uses TRBV6-4 with TRBJ2-3, with D hard to call. Per germline, CDR1 MRHNA and CDR2 SNTAGT. The CDR3 is 16 amino acids. The V gene lost 0 bases and the J gene lost 6 bases, with 16 bases spanning the gap. CDR3 sequence: CASSDSALARLDTQYF. In DNA, the CDR3 is TGTGCCAGCAGTGACTCAGCGTTGGCTAGACTCGATACGCAGTATTTT.

This clonotype has a handful of counts. The rearrangement uses TRBV4-2 and TRBJ2-1; 10 bases line up with TRBD2. V gave up 1 base and J gave up 4 bases; unmatched junction bases: 10. This CDR3 is 18 amino acids long. Germline V CDR1 and CDR2: LGHNA, YNFKEQ. As DNA, the CDR3 is TGTGCCAGCAGCCAAGCGGGTCTAGCGGGAGAAGGGTACAATGAGCAGTTCTTC. Protein product: CASSQAGLAGEGYNEQFF.

This clonotype came up many times. The chain employs TRBV5-4 and TRBJ2-2; a weak D match, TRBD2 (5 bases). V shed 1 base and J shed 6 bases, with 7 bases lying between them. The CDR3 spans 13 residues. CDR1 SGHNT and CDR2 YYREEE come from the germline V gene (reference sequence). The CDR3 sequence: CASSLSGSGELFF. CDR3 nucleotide sequence: TGTGCCAGCAGCTTGTCGGGGTCCGGGGAGCTGTTTTTT.

This clonotype has only a few counts. This chain uses TRBV20-1 with TRBJ1-1; D is unclear. Germline lookup yields CDR1 DFQATT and CDR2 SNEGSKA (reference sequence). V was cut by 8 bases and J by 3 bases, with 22 bases left in between. The CDR3 contains 15 residues. The DNA of the CDR3 is TGCAGTCCTACCCAATTCCGCAGCGGACACACTGAAGCTTTCTTT. It yields the protein CSPTQFRSGHTEAFF.

This clonotype has more than one count but fewer than ten. V and J are TRBV6-2 or TRBV6-3 and TRBJ2-1, with TRBD2 matching 13 bases. V gave up 5 bases and J gave up 0 bases; unmatched junction bases: 13. This CDR3 contains 20 residues. The germline V gene encodes CDR1 MNHEY and CDR2 SVGEGT. The CDR3 reads CASSPGVGLAGSSSYNEQFF. The CDR3 DNA follows: TGTGCCAGCAGTCCCGGGGTGGGACTAGCGGGATCCAGCTCCTACAATGAGCAGTTCTTC.

Note on this clonotype: This may stem from a read error, because a much larger clone lies one nucleotide away. This chain uses TRBV20-1 with TRBJ2-4; TRBD1 matches at 7 bases. The CDR3 contains 16 residues. Germline-derived CDR1 and CDR2 are DFQATT and SNEGSKA (reference sequence). In nucleotides, the CDR3 is TGCTGTGCTCGCGACCCGACAGGGATTTCAGGAAACATTCAGTACTTC. The encoded protein is CCARDPTGISGNIQYF.

The chain combines TRBV6-2 or TRBV6-3 with TRBJ2-1; 9 positions agree with TRBD2. CDR1 and CDR2 from the germline V gene are MNHEY and SVGEGT. With V trimmed by 2 bases and J by 7 bases, 3 bases remained unmatched. The CDR3 consists of 14 residues. The DNA of the CDR3 is TGTGCCAGCAGTTACGATAGCGGGAGAAATGAGCAGTTCTTC. Its translation is CASSYDSGRNEQFF.

The chain employs TRBV29-1 and TRBJ1-1; 8 bases line up with TRBD1. Germline CDR1 SQVTM, CDR2 ANQGSEA. V dropped 1 base and J dropped 3; count of bases not matched to a gene: 1. The CDR3 spans 13 residues. The CDR3 DNA reads as TGCAGCGTTGAAGGGACAGGGTACACTGAAGCTTTCTTT. Residues: CSVEGTGYTEAFF.

The chain has TRBV7-9 and TRBJ2-7; D unclear. Looked up from germline, CDR1 is SEHNR and CDR2 is FQNEAQ (reference sequence). The CDR3 is 12 residues long. V lost 2 bases to trimming and J lost 3 bases, with 5 bases between them. This CDR3 reads CASSLIIYEQYF. For the CDR3, the DNA is TGTGCCAGCAGCTTAATTATCTACGAGCAGTACTTC.

V gene TRBV4-1 combines with J gene TRBJ1-6; D call uncertain. Trimming cost V 0 bases and J 0 bases, with 9 bases left between them. Germline V lookup: CDR1 MGHRA, CDR2 YSYEKL. The CDR3 contains 17 residues. CDR3 residues: CASSQDRASSYNSPLHF. CDR3 DNA sequence: TGCGCCAGCAGCCAAGATCGAGCGAGCTCCTATAATTCACCCCTCCACTTT.

V and J are TRBV24-1 and TRBJ2-4; D possibly uses TRBD1 or TRBD2 (5 bases each). The V gene lost 9 bases and the J gene lost 5 bases, with 16 bases spanning the gap. The CDR3 spans 14 residues. Germline V gives CDR1 KGHDR, CDR2 SFDVKD. As DNA, the CDR3 is TGTGCCACCGGGGGAACAGACACCGAAAACATTCAGTACTTC. Protein sequence: CATGGTDTENIQYF.

This clonotype was recorded many times. The CDR3 region is CASSQVGRTDEQFF. CDR3 nucleotides: TGCGCCAGCAGCCAAGTGGGAAGGACAGATGAGCAGTTCTTC. J is TRBJ2-1 and V is TRBV4-1; perhaps TRBD1 as D (6 bases). This CDR3 has 14 residues. V lost 1 base and J 8 bases, leaving 12 bases between the germline ends. CDR1 and CDR2 from the germline V gene are MGHRA and YSYEKL.

V usage is TRBV5-1 and J usage is TRBJ2-5; 10 bases are shared with TRBD2. The germline V gene has CDR1 SGHRS and CDR2 YFSETQ. The CDR3 extends over 17 amino acids. Trimming removed 0 bases from V and 5 bases from J; junction bases left unmatched: 10. CDR3 loop: CASSLAPAGGSRETQYF. CDR3 coding DNA: TGCGCCAGCAGCTTGGCCCCAGCGGGAGGGTCGAGGGAGACCCAGTACTTC.

This clonotype was picked up a small number of times. CDR3 bases: TGCAGTGCCTACGGGACTAGCGGGAGGTACGAGCAGTACTTC. Translating gives CSAYGTSGRYEQYF. The chain uses TRBV20-1 and TRBJ2-7; 15 nucleotides line up with TRBD2. The V and J ends lost 6 bases and 4 bases, in that order; junction bases with no gene match: 4. Germline lookup yields CDR1 DFQATT and CDR2 SNEGSKA (reference sequence). There are 14 residues in the CDR3.

The chain couples TRBV7-6 to TRBJ2-2; TRBD2 might be the D (5 bases). Looked up from germline, CDR1 is SGHVS and CDR2 is FNYEAQ. Trimming pared 3 bases from V and 1 base from J, leaving 21 bases between. The CDR3 contains 19 residues. CDR3 loop: CASSFSAEDGSGNTGELFF. In DNA form, the CDR3 reads TGTGCCAGCAGCTTCAGCGCAGAGGACGGAAGCGGGAACACCGGGGAGCTGTTTTTT.